This T cell receptor beta chain appears in the sequencing data of a study of cytomegalovirus exposure and HLA in healthy donors. Germline V gene lookup returns CDR1 SGHTA and CDR2 FQGNSA. The V and J ends lost 5 bases and 10 bases, in that order; junction bases with no gene match: 17. CDR3 length: 17 amino acids. Amplification used 60 Vbeta primers and 13 Jbeta primers. Produced via immunoSEQ multiplex PCR; TCRdb's table is partial and in-frame only. The repertoire holds approximately 100,000 clones, with about 83% as singletons. Comments on this clone: The antigen remains unidentified.

Overall study findings and caveats: Many donors shared some public TCRs, even though most TCR sequences were rare. Cytomegalovirus-associated status was assigned to approximately 160 TCR beta chains. Being productive about 87% or about 30% of the time was typical of most TCR beta V segments in an earlier analysis.

The sequence was collected from a female donor in good health and CMV-seronegative. The rearrangement joins TRBV7-2 to TRBJ2-1; 10 bases fit TRBD2. The source material was PBMCs. CDR3 loop: CASSRTLSGGRLGEQFF. The CDR3, as DNA: TGTGCCAGCAGCCGGACGCTTAGCGGGGGGCGCCTCGGCGAGCAGTTCTTC. Looking up the rest from reference TRBV7-2 and TRBJ2-1 gives the full variable domain: GAGVSQSPSNKVTEKGKDVELRCDPISGHTALYWYRQSLGQGLEFLIYFQGNSAPDKSGLPSDRFSAERTGGSVSTLTIQRTQQEDSAVYLCASSRTLSGGRLGEQFFGPGTRLTVL.